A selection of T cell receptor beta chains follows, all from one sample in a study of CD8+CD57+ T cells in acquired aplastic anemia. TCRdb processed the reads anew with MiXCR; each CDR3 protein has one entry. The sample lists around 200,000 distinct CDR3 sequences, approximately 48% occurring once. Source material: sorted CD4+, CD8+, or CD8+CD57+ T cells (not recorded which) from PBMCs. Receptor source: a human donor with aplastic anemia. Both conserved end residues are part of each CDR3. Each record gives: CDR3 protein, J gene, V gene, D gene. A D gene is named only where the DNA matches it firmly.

CDR3 protein: CSVGGGGYYEQYF
J gene: TRBJ2-7
V gene: TRBV29-1
D gene: -

CDR3 protein: CSAVDRAYTEAFF
J gene: TRBJ1-1
V gene: TRBV20-1
D gene: TRBD1

CDR3 protein: CASSLVSGYNEQFF
J gene: TRBJ2-1
V gene: TRBV5-5
D gene: -

CDR3 protein: CASSGSGANSGANVLTF
J gene: TRBJ2-6
V gene: TRBV7-3
D gene: TRBD2

CDR3 protein: CASSLGTKSYEQYF
J gene: TRBJ2-7
V gene: TRBV7-8
D gene: TRBD2

CDR3 protein: CASRARQGGGAGGELFF
J gene: TRBJ2-2
V gene: TRBV25-1
D gene: -

CDR3 protein: CASSIRLGGARDYGYTF
J gene: TRBJ1-2
V gene: TRBV19
D gene: -

CDR3 protein: CASSLRDTKPNTEAFF
J gene: TRBJ1-1
V gene: TRBV9
D gene: -

CDR3 protein: CASSLSWGARDEQYF
J gene: TRBJ2-7
V gene: TRBV5-1
D gene: -

CDR3 protein: CATSEHGGPGANVLTF
J gene: TRBJ2-6
V gene: TRBV24-1
D gene: -

CDR3 protein: CASSDPDRGNEQFF
J gene: TRBJ2-1
V gene: TRBV10-2
D gene: TRBD1

CDR3 protein: CAIGEGTEAFF
J gene: TRBJ1-1
V gene: TRBV10-3
D gene: -

CDR3 protein: CASSPVGRGRETQYF
J gene: TRBJ2-5
V gene: TRBV7-7
D gene: -

CDR3 protein: CASSLADNSGANVLTF
J gene: TRBJ2-6
V gene: TRBV28
D gene: -

CDR3 protein: CASSAPGLPEGGYTF
J gene: TRBJ1-2
V gene: TRBV28
D gene: -

CDR3 protein: CATRPGQGKDNEQFF
J gene: TRBJ2-1
V gene: TRBV12-3/TRBV12-4
D gene: TRBD1

CDR3 protein: CASSSPGHRGGYTF
J gene: TRBJ1-2
V gene: TRBV27
D gene: -

CDR3 protein: CATSRRTRGITSYEQYF
J gene: TRBJ2-7
V gene: TRBV15
D gene: -

CDR3 protein: CASSLAGTGNYGYTF
J gene: TRBJ1-2
V gene: TRBV5-6
D gene: -

CDR3 protein: CASSLPANSPLHF
J gene: TRBJ1-6
V gene: TRBV7-9
D gene: -

CDR3 protein: CASSPGTGGGYTF
J gene: TRBJ1-2
V gene: TRBV27
D gene: TRBD1

CDR3 protein: CASSPPALRTEAFF
J gene: TRBJ1-1
V gene: TRBV18
D gene: -

CDR3 protein: CAISDMAVGLFF
J gene: TRBJ1-4
V gene: TRBV10-3
D gene: -

CDR3 protein: CASSYGTGGRNEQYF
J gene: TRBJ2-7
V gene: TRBV7-8
D gene: TRBD1

CDR3 protein: CSARDPIAGGPRNEQFF
J gene: TRBJ2-1
V gene: TRBV20-1
D gene: TRBD2

CDR3 protein: CASSVGTGVWNQPQHF
J gene: TRBJ1-5
V gene: TRBV6-2/TRBV6-3
D gene: TRBD1

CDR3 protein: CASSKQTGVGYTEAFF
J gene: TRBJ1-1
V gene: TRBV27
D gene: TRBD1

CDR3 protein: CATSDPTSGGAGEQFF
J gene: TRBJ2-1
V gene: TRBV24-1
D gene: TRBD2

CDR3 protein: CATSSAVSYEQYF
J gene: TRBJ2-7
V gene: TRBV24-1
D gene: -

CDR3 protein: CASSLNPGTGGDTQYF
J gene: TRBJ2-3
V gene: TRBV7-3
D gene: TRBD1

CDR3 protein: CASTVELNTGELFF
J gene: TRBJ2-2
V gene: TRBV19
D gene: -

CDR3 protein: CASSVDWGSSYEQYF
J gene: TRBJ2-7
V gene: TRBV9
D gene: -

CDR3 protein: CASSGAGATEAFF
J gene: TRBJ1-1
V gene: TRBV12-3/TRBV12-4
D gene: -

CDR3 protein: CASSPLQLRANEKLFF
J gene: TRBJ1-4
V gene: TRBV11-2
D gene: -

CDR3 protein: CSVRVGGEQFF
J gene: TRBJ2-1
V gene: TRBV29-1
D gene: -

CDR3 protein: CASSLGWYGYTF
J gene: TRBJ1-2
V gene: TRBV7-2
D gene: -